What follows are 28 T cell receptor beta chains derived from one specimen sequenced in a study of cytomegalovirus exposure and HLA in healthy donors. Primers: 60 Vbeta forward and 13 Jbeta reverse. TCRdb keeps only in-frame clones here, not all; method: immunoSEQ multiplex PCR. The sample shows some 150,000 clones, 70% to 85% of them seen only once. Material: PBMCs. These receptors all stem from a woman aged 45-59 years in good health and CMV-seropositive.

This clone was seen once. The chain links TRBV18 to TRBJ1-3; a weak D match, TRBD1 (5 bases). The germline V gene has CDR1 KGHSH and CDR2 LQKENI. The V gene lost 3 bases and the J gene lost 4 bases, with 16 bases spanning the gap. The length of the CDR3 is 16 residues. CDR3 amino acids: CASSPAGTGPGNTIYF. DNA of the CDR3: TGTGCCAGCTCACCTGCTGGGACTGGGCCCGGAAACACCATATATTTT.

This clone has just one count. This chain uses TRBV4-1 with TRBJ2-7, with D unclear. V was trimmed by 3 bases and J by 5 bases, leaving 11 bases between them. Germline CDR1 reads MGHRA; CDR2 reads YSYEKL. The CDR3 runs to 13 residues. CDR3 region: CASSHLVLDEQYF. The CDR3 coding sequence is TGCGCCAGCAGCCACCTAGTTTTGGACGAGCAGTACTTC.

CDR3 bases: TGTGCCACCAGAGACCTAGAGAGTCCTCGCACAGATACGCAGTATTTT. It encodes CATRDLESPRTDTQYF. The chain recombines TRBV10-3 with TRBJ2-3; unclear D gene. Germline V lookup: CDR1 ENHRY, CDR2 SYGVKD. The CDR3 sequence is 16 residues long. V was cut by 10 bases and J by 1 base, with 21 bases left in between.

This chain joins TRBV7-9 and TRBJ2-1; 7 positions match TRBD1. This CDR3 comprises 15 residues. The germline V gene has CDR1 SEHNR and CDR2 FQNEAQ (reference sequence). After removal of 3 bases from V and 8 bases from J, the junction contained 10 bases not matched to a gene. The CDR3 loop is CASSFGQTGKDEQFF. The CDR3 DNA reads TGTGCCAGCAGCTTTGGGCAGACAGGGAAGGATGAGCAGTTCTTC.

V usage is TRBV29-1 and J usage is TRBJ1-1; maybe TRBD1 (5 bases). This CDR3 spans 13 amino acids. The germline V gene encodes CDR1 SQVTM and CDR2 ANQGSEA. Trimming cost V 7 bases and J 6 bases, with 18 bases left between them. For the CDR3, the DNA is TGCAGCGCCCAAAGGCAGGGAAGATCTGAAGCTTTCTTT. It is translated as CSAQRQGRSEAFF.

The rearrangement links TRBV9 to TRBJ1-1; no firm D call. Germline CDR1 reads SGDLS; CDR2 reads YYNGEE. Deletions cut 2 bases from V and 1 base from J, with 6 bases between. The CDR3 runs to 13 residues. The CDR3 DNA reads as TGTGCCAGCAGCGTTAGTCCGAACACTGAAGCTTTCTTT. Its translation: CASSVSPNTEAFF.

J is TRBJ1-6 and V is TRBV7-2; D may be TRBD1 (5 bases). The CDR3 is 15 amino acids. Trimming pared 1 base from V and 1 base from J, leaving 5 bases between. Looked up from germline, CDR1 is SGHTA and CDR2 is FQGNSA. The CDR3 DNA sequence: TGTGCCAGCAGCTTAGACAGGTCCTATAATTCACCCCTCCACTTT. Residues: CASSLDRSYNSPLHF.

This chain links TRBV2 with TRBJ1-6; 10 bases agree with TRBD1. CDR3 length: 15 amino acids. V dropped 10 bases and J dropped 5; count of bases not matched to a gene: 8. Germline V gives CDR1 SNHLY, CDR2 FYNNEI. The CDR3 coding sequence is TGTGCCACCTCCGGGACAGGGGTCGATAATTCACCCCTCCACTTT. This codes for CATSGTGVDNSPLHF.

The chain is built from TRBV6-1 and TRBJ1-6; 8 bases are a match to TRBD1. The CDR3 loop spans 13 amino acids. The germline V gene encodes CDR1 MNHNS and CDR2 SASEGT. The J segment lost 7 bases and the V segment lost 4 bases, leaving 0 bases of the junction unmatched. Here the CDR3 DNA reads TGTGCCAGCAGTGGGGACAGGAATTCACCCCTCCACTTT. Its protein product is CASSGDRNSPLHF.

The chain carries TRBV6-1 and TRBJ2-2, with D tentatively TRBD1 (6 bases). Germline CDR1 is MNHNS and CDR2 is SASEGT. This CDR3 contains 16 residues. The ends were cut back, 0 bases at V and 1 base at J, with 9 bases in the middle. CDR3 protein: CASSEAVGGNTGELFF. CDR3 nucleotides: TGTGCCAGCAGTGAAGCGGTAGGGGGGAACACCGGGGAGCTGTTTTTT.

J is TRBJ1-2 and V is TRBV27, with unresolved D. The CDR3 consists of 13 residues. The V end lost 7 bases, the J end lost 2 bases, and 11 bases lay between the germline ends. The germline V gene has CDR1 MNHEY and CDR2 SMNVEV (reference sequence). CDR3: CASKPAANYGYTF. CDR3 nucleotide sequence: TGTGCCAGCAAACCAGCGGCGAACTATGGCTACACCTTC.

V and J are TRBV19 and TRBJ2-7; D is possibly TRBD2 (6 bases). The CDR3 has 15 residues. V shed 0 bases and J shed 2 bases, with 11 bases lying between them. Per the germline V gene, CDR1 is LNHDA and CDR2 is SQIVND (reference sequence). In DNA form, the CDR3 reads TGTGCCAGTAGTATAGAAGGGACTGTACCCTACGAGCAGTACTTC. Translation gives CASSIEGTVPYEQYF.

This chain joins TRBV6-5 and TRBJ2-3; 7 positions agree with TRBD2. The CDR3 is made up of 15 amino acids. With V trimmed by 6 bases and J by 0 bases, 6 bases remained unmatched. From germline, CDR1 is MNHEY and CDR2 SVGAGI. The CDR3 here is CASRLGGSSTDTQYF. DNA for the CDR3: TGTGCCAGCAGGCTCGGGGGGTCTAGCACAGATACGCAGTATTTT.

The chain is built from TRBV2 and TRBJ2-1, with TRBD2 identical over 7 bases. The CDR3 is made up of 14 amino acids. The germline gives CDR1 SNHLY, CDR2 FYNNEI. V dropped 8 bases and J dropped 2; count of bases not matched to a gene: 6. The CDR3 bases are TGTGCCAGCTTGGGGGGGGAGGCCTACAATGAGCAGTTCTTC. Its protein is CASLGGEAYNEQFF. Full variable domain (missing parts from reference TRBV2 and TRBJ2-1): EPEVTQTPSHQVTQMGQEVILRCVPISNHLYFYWYRQILGQKVEFLVSFYNNEISEKSEIFDDQFSVERPDGSNFTLKIRSTKLEDSAMYFCASLGGEAYNEQFFGPGTRLTVL.

The rearrangement links TRBV7-2 to TRBJ2-3; 12 bases fit TRBD2. This CDR3 has 17 residues. The ends lost 10 bases at V and 5 bases at J; junction bases unmatched: 16. Germline-derived CDR1 and CDR2 are SGHTA and FQGNSA. The chain's CDR3 is CATSGASGGALIDTQYF. Written as DNA, the CDR3 is TGTGCCACCTCAGGGGCTAGCGGGGGGGCCCTCATAGATACGCAGTATTTT.

The chain uses TRBV6-6 and TRBJ1-5, with TRBD1 matching over 8 bases. Looked up from germline, CDR1 is MNHNY and CDR2 is SVGAGI (reference sequence). The V gene end was trimmed by 5 bases and the J gene end by 5 bases; junction bases not matched to a gene: 2. The CDR3 length is 13 residues. CDR3 sequence reads: CASSMTGDQPQHF. The CDR3, as DNA: TGTGCCAGCAGTATGACAGGGGATCAGCCCCAGCATTTT.

This sequence joins TRBV10-2 and TRBJ2-6; TRBD1 might be the D (6 bases). CDR1 and CDR2 (germline): WSHSY, SAAADI. There are 15 residues in the CDR3. V was shortened by 7 bases and J by 4 bases, with 14 bases between the two germline ends. CDR3 nucleotide sequence: TGCGCCAGCAAAGACAGGTTGTTGGGGGCCAACGTCCTGACTTTC. Translating it yields CASKDRLLGANVLTF.

This clone was observed once. V is TRBV2 and J is TRBJ2-3; D gene ambiguous. Trimming stripped 8 bases from V and 3 bases from J, with 12 bases between. The V gene's germline CDR1 is SNHLY and CDR2 FYNNEI. The CDR3 consists of 13 residues. The CDR3 DNA follows: TGTGCCAGCCCAGGATGGGCTACAGATACGCAGTATTTT. Residues: CASPGWATDTQYF.

This chain links TRBV27 with TRBJ2-3; D unresolved. V lost 0 bases, J lost 0 bases, and 13 bases lay in between. In germline, CDR1 is MNHEY, CDR2 SMNVEV (reference sequence). CDR3 size: 17 residues. In DNA, the CDR3 is TGTGCCAGCAGTTTATCGTATCGGAGAACTAGCACAGATACGCAGTATTTT. Encoded protein: CASSLSYRRTSTDTQYF.

The chain recombines TRBV14 with TRBJ1-5; D gene unclear. Trimming stripped 0 bases from V and 0 bases from J, with 9 bases between. The V gene's germline CDR1 is SGHDN and CDR2 FVKESK. This CDR3 region has 16 residues. The CDR3 loop reads CASSQDGSYSNQPQHF. CDR3 sequence (DNA): TGTGCCAGCAGCCAAGATGGGAGCTATAGCAATCAGCCCCAGCATTTT.

V and J are TRBV29-1 and TRBJ2-7, with D possibly TRBD2 on 6 matching bases. The CDR3 runs to 13 residues. The germline V gene has CDR1 SQVTM and CDR2 ANQGSEA. Trimming removed 7 bases from V and 2 bases from J, with 15 bases in between. Written as DNA, the CDR3 is TGCAGCGCTGGGGGAGCGGGTGCCTACGAGCAGTACTTC. It is translated as CSAGGAGAYEQYF.

This chain uses TRBV5-5 with TRBJ1-6; maybe TRBD1 (5 bases). CDR1 and CDR2 (germline): SGHKS, YYEKEE (reference sequence). Between the trimmed V and J ends, which lost 0 bases and 10 bases, there was a span of 14 bases. The CDR3 is 15 amino acids. CDR3 sequence: CASSLGTRQESPLHF. Here the CDR3 DNA reads TGTGCCAGCAGCTTGGGGACAAGGCAAGAATCACCCCTCCACTTT.

This clone was seen only once. This sample includes further DNA sequences coding for the same CDR3. J is TRBJ1-2 and V is TRBV20-1, with unresolved D. CDR3 size: 9 residues. The V and J ends lost 6 bases and 6 bases respectively, with 5 bases between them. The germline CDR1 and CDR2 sequences are DFQATT and SNEGSKA (reference sequence). DNA of the CDR3: TGCAGTGCCCCAGATGGCTACACCTTC. It codes for CSAPDGYTF.

A few counts support this clone. The V gene is TRBV5-5, the J gene TRBJ1-2; 7 bases align to TRBD1. V gave up 0 bases and J gave up 4 bases; unmatched junction bases: 6. The CDR3 spans 15 residues. Germline V gene data show CDR1 as SGHKS and CDR2 as YYEKEE (reference sequence). As DNA, the CDR3 is TGTGCCAGCAGCTTGGTCGAGTCAGGGGGCTATGGCTACACCTTC. It yields the protein CASSLVESGGYGYTF.

The chain has TRBV7-9 and TRBJ2-7, with D possibly TRBD1 on 5 matching bases. Per germline, CDR1 SEHNR and CDR2 FQNEAQ (reference sequence). The CDR3 has 12 amino acids. Trimming shortened V by 5 bases and J by 3 bases, and 8 bases separated the two germline ends. The CDR3 loop is CASSGRGYEQYF. In DNA form, the CDR3 reads TGTGCCAGCAGCGGAAGGGGCTACGAGCAGTACTTC.

The chain has TRBV19 and TRBJ2-6; D unresolved. Germline V gene lookup returns CDR1 LNHDA and CDR2 SQIVND (reference sequence). CDR3 size: 14 residues. V was trimmed by 7 bases and J by 2 bases, leaving 9 bases between them. The CDR3 loop is CASKLVAGANVLTF. The CDR3 bases are TGTGCCAGTAAACTGGTGGCTGGGGCCAACGTCCTGACTTTC. Filled out from reference TRBV19 and TRBJ2-6, the complete variable domain reads DGGITQSPKYLFRKEGQNVTLSCEQNLNHDAMYWYRQDPGQGLRLIYYSQIVNDFQKGDIAEGYSVSREKKESFPLTVTSAQKNPTAFYLCASKLVAGANVLTFGAGSRLTVL.

V gene TRBV19 combines with J gene TRBJ1-1; the match to TRBD1 covers 9 bases. V gave up 5 bases and J gave up 9 bases; unmatched junction bases: 7. There are 13 residues in the CDR3. Germline values: CDR1 LNHDA, CDR2 SQIVND (reference sequence). The CDR3: CASSGQGHLKAFF. CDR3 nucleotide sequence: TGTGCCAGTAGTGGACAGGGGCATCTCAAAGCTTTCTTT.

The V call is TRBV5-1, the J call TRBJ2-1, with 8 bases identical to TRBD2. After removal of 4 bases from V and 4 bases from J, the junction contained 10 bases not matched to a gene. The CDR3 contains 16 residues. Per germline, CDR1 SGHRS and CDR2 YFSETQ. This CDR3 is CASSGSLAVAYNEQFF. CDR3 coding DNA: TGCGCCAGCAGCGGATCACTAGCGGTCGCATACAATGAGCAGTTCTTC.